The next 20 T cell receptor beta chains were all read from a single sample in a study of technical replicates of blood from several donors. Repertoires were generated with immunoSEQ multiplex PCR, while TCRdb's copy carries only in-frame clones and drops some. The sample lists under 15,000 clones, roughly 77% seen once, with 9% to 15% in the top ten. Sequencing was performed on PBMCs. These receptors were obtained from a human donor in good health.

The V call is TRBV6-5, the J call TRBJ2-7; 11 bases match TRBD1. The CDR3 consists of 14 residues. Looked up from germline, CDR1 is MNHEY and CDR2 is SVGAGI. J gave up 3 bases and V 4 bases, and 2 bases lay outside the gene matches. The CDR3 protein is CASSWGQGGYEQYF. Here the CDR3 DNA reads TGTGCCAGCAGTTGGGGACAGGGGGGCTACGAGCAGTACTTC.

V gene TRBV15 combines with J gene TRBJ1-5; 9 bases agree with TRBD1. CDR1 and CDR2 (germline): LNHNV, YYDKDF (reference sequence). The CDR3 has 15 amino acids. V was pared by 4 bases and J by 5 bases, with 6 bases of the junction left unmatched. The chain's CDR3 is CATSKSGTGYQPQHF. For the CDR3, the DNA is TGTGCCACCAGCAAGTCCGGGACAGGGTATCAGCCCCAGCATTTT.

V and J are TRBV19 and TRBJ1-5; 9 nucleotides agree with TRBD1. CDR3 length equals 16 residues. Trimming took 6 bases from V and 3 from J; bases not matched to a gene: 9. The V gene's germline CDR1 is LNHDA and CDR2 SQIVND (reference sequence). CDR3 sequence reads: CASSRTGQGDNQPQHF. The CDR3 region has the DNA TGTGCCAGTAGCCGAACGGGACAGGGCGACAATCAGCCCCAGCATTTT.

The genes are TRBV19 and TRBJ2-7; a possible D gene is TRBD2 (5 bases). Trimming pared 1 base from V and 6 bases from J, leaving 13 bases between. The CDR3 is 14 residues long. Germline CDR1 is LNHDA and CDR2 is SQIVND (reference sequence). This CDR3 is CASSIAGYRAEQYF. The CDR3, as DNA: TGTGCCAGTAGTATAGCGGGATATAGGGCCGAGCAGTACTTC.

This clone showed up just a few times. The V call is TRBV21-1, the J call TRBJ1-1; the table gives TRBD1 as D, unverified against the DNA. TRBV21-1 is labeled a pseudogene. The CDR3 runs 14 residues. The CDR3 is CASRYRGRGTEAFF. DNA of the CDR3: TGTGCCAGCAGGTACAGGGGGCGAGGCACTGAAGCTTTCTTT.

The genes are TRBV5-6 and TRBJ2-7; D unresolved. V was cut by 1 base and J by 5 bases, with 4 bases left in between. This CDR3 comprises 11 residues. Germline V gene data show CDR1 as SGHDT and CDR2 as YYEEEE. The CDR3 DNA follows: TGTGCCAGCAGCTTGCGTAACGAGCAGTACTTC. Its translation is CASSLRNEQYF.

Only one count was recorded for this clone. V and J are TRBV10-3 and TRBJ2-3; 10 positions match TRBD1. This CDR3 contains 15 residues. Trimming at V came to 8 bases and at J to 3 bases, leaving 8 bases not matched to a gene. Per the germline V gene, CDR1 is ENHRY and CDR2 is SYGVKD. CDR3 sequence: CAIREGQGGTDTQYF. The CDR3 DNA sequence: TGTGCCATCCGGGAAGGACAGGGGGGAACAGATACGCAGTATTTT.

The chain is built from TRBV6-4 and TRBJ2-1, with D tentatively TRBD1 (5 bases). V was shortened by 2 bases and J by 3 bases, with 8 bases between the two germline ends. Germline V gene data show CDR1 as MRHNA and CDR2 as SNTAGT. This CDR3 region has 14 residues. Here the CDR3 reads CASSDKGDYNEQFF. CDR3 nucleotide sequence: TGTGCCAGCAGTGACAAAGGGGACTACAATGAGCAGTTCTTC.

This chain links TRBV5-1 with TRBJ2-1, with a possible D match to TRBD2 (6 bases). V lost 4 bases and J 5 bases, leaving 19 bases between the germline ends. The CDR3 contains 16 residues. Germline CDR1 and CDR2: SGHRS and YFSETQ. The CDR3 reads CASSLLGGGQDNEQFF. The CDR3, as DNA: TGCGCCAGCAGCCTCCTTGGAGGAGGGCAGGACAATGAGCAGTTCTTC.

The chain is built from TRBV5-1 and TRBJ2-1; D is undetermined. The CDR3 length is 14 residues. The V and J ends lost 0 bases and 1 base respectively, with 5 bases between them. Germline CDR1 is SGHRS and CDR2 is YFSETQ. The CDR3 nucleotides are TGCGCCAGCAGCTTGGGTCTGTCCTACAATGAGCAGTTCTTC. The encoded protein is CASSLGLSYNEQFF.

The gene calls are TRBV5-1 and TRBJ2-5; the match to TRBD2 covers 9 bases. CDR3 length: 19 amino acids. Looked up from germline, CDR1 is SGHRS and CDR2 is YFSETQ. The trim removed 4 bases at V and 5 bases at J, leaving 21 bases unmatched. CDR3 in DNA: TGCGCCAGCAGCAAGACCGGGACTAGCAGCCCGGGGGCCCGGGAGACCCAGTACTTC. It codes for CASSKTGTSSPGARETQYF.

The chain is built from TRBV6-1 and TRBJ2-2; the match to TRBD2 covers 10 bases. There are 17 residues in the CDR3. Unmatched junction bases numbered 5, after V lost 2 bases and J lost 2 bases. Germline V gives CDR1 MNHNS, CDR2 SASEGT. As DNA, the CDR3 is TGTGCCAGCAGTGAAAAGCGGGAGGGGAGCAACACCGGGGAGCTGTTTTTT. It specifies CASSEKREGSNTGELFF.

This chain uses TRBV2 with TRBJ2-1; the match to TRBD2 covers 10 bases. Per the germline V gene, CDR1 is SNHLY and CDR2 is FYNNEI. This CDR3 is built from 12 residues. V dropped 7 bases and J dropped 9; count of bases not matched to a gene: 3. The CDR3 DNA reads TGTGCCAGCACTAGCGGGAGCGCTGAGCAGTTCTTC. This codes for CASTSGSAEQFF.

This chain links TRBV2 with TRBJ2-3; possible D gene TRBD2, 6 bases. Trimming took off 6 bases at V and 6 bases at J, with 10 bases between the two ends. CDR3 length equals 12 residues. Germline CDR1 SNHLY, CDR2 FYNNEI. This CDR3 is CASRGDWDTQYF. DNA for the CDR3: TGTGCCAGCAGAGGGGACTGGGATACGCAGTATTTT.

This sequence joins TRBV11-2 and TRBJ1-2, with a possible D match to TRBD1 (6 bases). The CDR3 runs 14 residues. CDR1 is SGHAT, CDR2 FQNNGV, per germline. Trimming took off 4 bases at V and 2 bases at J, with 11 bases between the two ends. CDR3: CASSSVGQNYGYTF. The CDR3 region has the DNA TGTGCCAGCAGCTCCGTCGGACAGAACTATGGCTACACCTTC.

The V call is TRBV9, the J call TRBJ1-2; no clear D. Trimming took off 0 bases at V and 4 bases at J, with 4 bases between the two ends. The germline CDR1 and CDR2 sequences are SGDLS and YYNGEE. This CDR3 has 12 residues. This CDR3 is CASSVDGYGYTF. The DNA of the CDR3 is TGTGCCAGCAGCGTAGACGGCTATGGCTACACCTTC.

The rearrangement links TRBV27 to TRBJ2-1; 8 nucleotides agree with TRBD2. The CDR3 is 17 amino acids. The germline CDR1 and CDR2 sequences are MNHEY and SMNVEV (reference sequence). The V segment lost 6 bases and the J segment 4 bases; nucleotides outside the gene matches: 14. The CDR3 is CASSPGTRWRGYNEQFF. CDR3 bases: TGTGCCAGCAGCCCTGGGACTAGGTGGAGAGGTTACAATGAGCAGTTCTTC.

V and J are TRBV6-5 and TRBJ2-5; 12 nucleotides align to TRBD1. The CDR3 length is 15 residues. CDR1 is MNHEY and CDR2 is SVGAGI in the germline V gene. With V trimmed by 0 bases and J by 9 bases, 5 bases remained unmatched. Written as DNA, the CDR3 is TGTGCCAGCAGTTACTCTCCGGGACAGGGGGCTTCCCAGTACTTC. This translates into CASSYSPGQGASQYF.

The chain couples TRBV28 to TRBJ1-3; D unresolved. The V end was cut by 6 bases, the J end by 2 bases, with 11 bases between. This CDR3 comprises 14 residues. Germline-derived CDR1 and CDR2 are MDHEN and SYDVKM. The CDR3 bases are TGTGCCAGCAGCCTCTTTGAGGCTGGAAACACCATATATTTT. It yields the protein CASSLFEAGNTIYF.

The J gene is TRBJ1-5, the V gene TRBV4-1; D might be TRBD1 (5 bases). V lost 0 bases, J lost 4 bases, and 16 bases lay in between. The CDR3 is made up of 17 amino acids. CDR1 MGHRA and CDR2 YSYEKL come from the germline V gene. This chain's CDR3 is CASSQERWGKANQPQHF. Written as DNA, the CDR3 is TGCGCCAGCAGCCAAGAAAGGTGGGGCAAGGCAAATCAGCCCCAGCATTTT.